This T cell receptor (beta chain) originates from a study of molecular identifiers for immune sequencing clone quantification. The V end lost 2 bases, the J end lost 3 bases, and 13 bases lay between the germline ends. Germline CDR1 and CDR2: GTSNPN and SVGIG (reference sequence). This CDR3 contains 14 residues. This clonotype was seen repeatedly, ten times or more. What it binds is not known. Previously described methods and listed TCR primers were used for bulk TCR libraries. One entry per CDR3 protein results from TCRdb running MiXCR on the PCR reads. The profile shows 40,000 to 50,000 distinct CDR3 sequences, roughly 21% of them singletons. Overall study results and limits: Barcode sharing among identical TCR molecules could make large clones appear smaller.

Sequences were obtained from naive CD8+ T cells from blood, with Jurkat cell RNA spiked in. Subset indicated: FACS-sorted CD8+CD4-CCR7+CD45RA+ naive T cells. The rearrangement links TRBV30 to TRBJ1-1, with a tentative D call TRBD1 (5 bases). This clonotype was obtained from a human donor in good health. Some libraries in this study had Jurkat cell RNA spiked in. CDR3 coding DNA: TGTGCCTGGAGTCCCCTGGGGGGATACACTGAAGCTTTCTTT. The encoded protein is CAWSPLGGYTEAFF.